This TCR beta chain was profiled in a study of spatial heterogeneity in lung cancer (dated by TCRdb to about 2019). The study in broad terms: Samples were obtained from approximately 77 patients with early-stage, untreated non-small cell lung cancer from the lung TRACERx cohort. Follow-up PBMC samples were sequenced whenever available, with a median time to follow-up of 2 to 3 years after resection. Beta-chain transcripts were consistently detected in greater numbers than alpha-chain transcripts, which likely reflects a higher abundance of beta-chain transcripts. In the raw uncorrected reads, each unique combination of TCR and UMI appeared on average more than ten times. The study quantitatively compared TCR alpha and beta repertoires across multiple tumor regions, matched nontumor lung and blood in non-small cell lung cancer. TCR repertoire features were related to nonsynonymous mutation counts determined by whole-exome sequencing of tumor tissue. Both alpha and beta chains were TCR-sequenced in samples taken at surgery, namely 220 tumor regions, 63 to 70 matched nontumor lung samples and a few dozen PBMC samples.

Library generation was performed with 5' RACE. The sequencer was a NextSeq 500. To allow correction of PCR and sequencing errors, the TCR library protocol tagged every TCR cDNA molecule with a unique molecular identifier. On the study's bioinformatics: TCR identification, UMI-based error correction and CDR3 extraction were performed with Decombinator tools. TCRs above a frequency of 2 per 1,000, corresponding to the top 1% of the tumor frequency distribution, were defined as expanded. Renyi diversity was calculated using the R vegan package after each repertoire was subsampled 100 times to 5,000 TCRs. To build CDR3 similarity networks, amino acid triplet string-kernel similarity was used, and CDR3s were connected when their pairwise similarity was above 0.82. TCRdb trimmed the raw reads at Q25, called clones with MiXCR and kept productive beta chains. A single entry per CDR3 protein holds the most common genes and DNA from its merged rows. TCRdb's processing, not the study's, gives the V and J calls here. The sample table lists fewer than 100,000 distinct CDR3 sequences, approximately 19% of them with a count of one. The ten largest account for roughly 22% of the sample.

The germline V gene supplies CDR1 SGHAT and CDR2 FQNNGV. The CDR3, cysteine through phenylalanine, is 15 amino acids long. Kept here is only the CDR3 DNA, which spans 45 bases and is read in frame from base 1. Trimming costs V 1 base and J 6 bases, and their ends lie 14 bases apart. The time point label, read with the paper, signifies: blood at routine non-recurrence follow-up after resection. TCR sequencing used whole RNA extracted from tumor and nontumor lung tissue, or from cryopreserved PBMC samples, without cell sorting. A patient was chosen for TCR sequencing only when enough RNA was available from at least two tumor regions. Concerning this clonotype itself: The antigen this receptor binds is unknown. The input lacks base qualities; no much larger clone sits a single base away.

Broad study findings and their caveats: Ubiquitous expanded tumor TCRs showed up in blood more often at tumor resection than at routine follow-up. Additional single-cell paired TCR alpha and beta sequencing was considered necessary to confirm, at a functional level, the hypothesis that regional TCRs recognize regional mutations. Only 14 patients were included in comparisons of baseline and follow-up blood repertoires.

This receptor was identified in a male donor with early-stage non-small cell lung cancer. The V and J segments used are TRBV11-2 and TRBJ2-3; TRBD2 might be the D gene, on 6 matching bases. The source was PBMCs, collected at follow-up. In nucleotides, the sequence is TGTGCCAGCAGCTTAGGGACTACGAAAAAGGATACGCAGTATTTT. Protein translation: CASSLGTTKKDTQYF.